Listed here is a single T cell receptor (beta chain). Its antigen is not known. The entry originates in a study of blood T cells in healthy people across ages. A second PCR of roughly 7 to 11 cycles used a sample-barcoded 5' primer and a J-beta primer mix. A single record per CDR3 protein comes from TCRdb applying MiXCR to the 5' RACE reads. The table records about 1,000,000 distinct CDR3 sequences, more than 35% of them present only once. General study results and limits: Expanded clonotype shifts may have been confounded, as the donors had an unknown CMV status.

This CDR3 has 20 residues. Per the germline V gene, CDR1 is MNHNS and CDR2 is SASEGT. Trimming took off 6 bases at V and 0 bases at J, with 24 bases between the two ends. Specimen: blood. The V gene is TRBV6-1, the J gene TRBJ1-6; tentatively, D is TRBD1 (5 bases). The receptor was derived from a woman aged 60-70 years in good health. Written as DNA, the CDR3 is TGTGCCAGCAGACCCCACGTGGGGGGACCTAGGAGCTCCTATAATTCACCCCTCCACTTT. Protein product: CASRPHVGGPRSSYNSPLHF.